What follows are 23 T cell receptor beta chains derived from one specimen sequenced in a study of T-cell memory formation after mild COVID-19. Each CDR3 protein gets one entry after TCRdb re-called the 5' RACE reads with MiXCR. The sample has 55,000 to 65,000 distinct CDR3 sequences, 9.5% seen once. The sample comprised PBMCs or a T cell subset sorted from them (not recorded which). The origin of the receptors is a man aged 18 to 35 who had mild COVID-19 (a few samples of this study predate the infection). Cell type and time point are not known.

In this sample, this clonotype turned up many times. The V call is TRBV4-3, the J call TRBJ1-1; D is uncertain. V lost 4 bases to trimming and J lost 1 base, with 16 bases between them. The CDR3 is 16 amino acids. Per germline, CDR1 LGHNA and CDR2 YSLEER. In DNA form, the CDR3 reads TGCGCCAGCAGCCCACACCCCGGACTAGGGAACACTGAAGCTTTCTTT. Amino acid sequence: CASSPHPGLGNTEAFF.

This clonotype was counted between two and nine times. This chain uses TRBV7-2 with TRBJ1-2; D is uncertain. Trimming stripped 9 bases from V and 8 bases from J, with 19 bases between. CDR3 length: 13 residues. From germline, CDR1 is SGHTA and CDR2 FQGNSA. The CDR3, as DNA: TGTGCCAGTACCTACCGGGAGCCGTTAGGCTACACCTTC. This codes for CASTYREPLGYTF.

This clonotype was observed a few times. This sequence joins TRBV20-1 and TRBJ1-2; no firm D call. Between the trimmed V and J ends, which lost 7 bases and 2 bases, there was a span of 5 bases. Germline values: CDR1 DFQATT, CDR2 SNEGSKA (reference sequence). The CDR3 has 10 amino acids. The CDR3 sequence: CSGSNYGYTF. Here the CDR3 DNA reads TGCAGTGGGTCGAACTATGGCTACACCTTC.

This clonotype was picked up a small number of times. The rearrangement links TRBV7-3 to TRBJ2-7, with D maybe TRBD2 (5 bases). The germline gives CDR1 SGHTA, CDR2 FQGTGA. The CDR3 contains 14 residues. The ends were cut back, 5 bases at V and 0 bases at J, with 11 bases in the middle. In nucleotides, the CDR3 is TGTGCCAGCAGCCTGACGGGGAGCTCCTACGAGCAGTACTTC. It specifies CASSLTGSSYEQYF. Full variable domain (remainder filled in from reference TRBV7-3 and TRBJ2-7): GAGVSQTPSNKVTEKGKYVELRCDPISGHTALYWYRQSLGQGPEFLIYFQGTGAADDSGLPNDRFFAVRPEGSVSTLKIQRTERGDSAVYLCASSLTGSSYEQYFGPGTRLTVT.

This clonotype was observed many times. CDR3 sequence reads: CASSHQGETQYF. Here the CDR3 DNA reads TGTGCCAGCAGCCACCAGGGGGAGACCCAGTACTTC. This rearrangement joins TRBV7-9 to TRBJ2-5; TRBD1 is a possible D gene (6 bases). Germline V CDR1 and CDR2: SEHNR, FQNEAQ (reference sequence). This CDR3 is built from 12 residues. Trimming pared 5 bases from V and 5 bases from J, leaving 9 bases between. The whole variable domain, filled in from reference TRBV7-9 and TRBJ2-5, reads DTGVSQNPRHKITKRGQNVTFRCDPISEHNRLYWYRQTLGQGPEFLTYFQNEAQLEKSRLLSDRFSAERPKGSFSTLEIQRTEQGDSAMYLCASSHQGETQYFGPGTRLLVL.

A few counts support this clonotype. The chain uses TRBV20-1 and TRBJ2-2; D is perhaps TRBD1 (6 bases). Germline loops: CDR1 DFQATT, CDR2 SNEGSKA (reference sequence). CDR3 length: 16 residues. V lost 4 bases, J lost 5 bases, and 20 bases lay in between. The CDR3: CSATRPGTRGTGELFF. The CDR3 bases are TGCAGTGCTACTCGACCCGGGACACGAGGGACCGGGGAGCTGTTTTTT.

The sample holds a few counts of this clonotype. CDR3 region: CASSPRLEGEQFF. As DNA, the CDR3 is TGTGCCAGCAGCCCTCGGTTAGAGGGTGAGCAGTTCTTC. The genes are TRBV7-2 and TRBJ2-1; weak D call: TRBD2 (5 bases). This CDR3 is 13 amino acids long. Trimming removed 5 bases at V and 9 bases at J, with 14 bases between. Looked up from germline, CDR1 is SGHTA and CDR2 is FQGNSA.

The sample holds many counts of this clonotype. V gene TRBV4-2 combines with J gene TRBJ2-1; 9 bases fit TRBD1. Germline trimming cut 1 base from V and 5 bases from J; bases unmatched to any gene: 3. Per germline, CDR1 LGHNA and CDR2 YNFKEQ. This CDR3 contains 15 residues. DNA for the CDR3: TGTGCCAGCAGCCAAGGACAGGGGGAACACAATGAGCAGTTCTTC. Its protein product is CASSQGQGEHNEQFF.

This clonotype was detected a few times. The chain carries TRBV10-3 and TRBJ2-1; 11 bases align to TRBD1. V lost 0 bases to trimming and J lost 8 bases; unmatched junction nucleotides: 3. Germline CDR1 is ENHRY and CDR2 is SYGVKD. The CDR3 consists of 15 residues. The CDR3 loop is CAISESGTGGDEQFF. CDR3 DNA: TGTGCCATCAGTGAGTCCGGGACAGGGGGGGATGAGCAGTTCTTC.

This clonotype was counted ten times or more. J is TRBJ2-2 and V is TRBV5-1; the match to TRBD2 covers 9 bases. The CDR3 is 16 amino acids. Germline V gene lookup returns CDR1 SGHRS and CDR2 YFSETQ. V lost 3 bases and J lost 9; bases outside the gene matches: 12. CDR3 region: CASSSGGTSRPRELFF. The CDR3 bases are TGCGCCAGCAGCTCGGGGGGGACTAGCAGGCCGCGGGAGCTGTTTTTT.

This clonotype has at least ten counts. V usage is TRBV6-6 and J usage is TRBJ2-5; TRBD2 agrees at 10 bases. Per the germline V gene, CDR1 is MNHNY and CDR2 is SVGAGI (reference sequence). The V segment lost 2 bases and the J segment 2 bases; nucleotides outside the gene matches: 8. CDR3 length: 17 residues. CDR3 region: CASSYNLLAGRQETQYF. The CDR3, as DNA: TGTGCCAGCAGTTACAACCTACTAGCGGGGAGACAAGAGACCCAGTACTTC.

The chain has TRBV7-2 and TRBJ2-5; D not resolved. CDR3 length equals 15 residues. The V gene lost 2 bases and the J gene lost 0 bases, with 10 bases spanning the gap. CDR1 is SGHTA, CDR2 FQGNSA, per germline. The CDR3 region has the DNA TGTGCCAGCAGCTTATACGACTGGAACCAAGAGACCCAGTACTTC. It is translated as CASSLYDWNQETQYF.

This chain joins TRBV11-2 and TRBJ1-5; D unresolved. Trimming shortened V by 0 bases and J by 6 bases, and 9 bases separated the two germline ends. Germline V gene data show CDR1 as SGHAT and CDR2 as FQNNGV. The CDR3 runs to 14 residues. The CDR3 protein is CASSLEREAQPQHF. The CDR3 region has the DNA TGTGCCAGCAGCTTAGAAAGAGAGGCTCAGCCCCAGCATTTT.

This clonotype was observed a handful of times. This chain joins TRBV20-1 and TRBJ2-3; D is tentatively TRBD1 or TRBD2 (5 bases each). Germline assignment: CDR1 DFQATT and CDR2 SNEGSKA (reference sequence). CDR3 length: 13 residues. V was trimmed by 8 bases and J by 0 bases, leaving 12 bases between them. CDR3 residues: CSPRGGSTDTQYF. Written as DNA, the CDR3 is TGCAGTCCCCGGGGCGGCAGCACAGATACGCAGTATTTT.

The gene calls are TRBV5-6 and TRBJ2-3; D not resolved. Trimming cost V 4 bases and J 0 bases, with 21 bases left between them. This CDR3 has 18 residues. Germline V gene lookup returns CDR1 SGHDT and CDR2 YYEEEE. This chain's CDR3 is CASSPPSTATPSTDTQYF. CDR3 bases: TGTGCCAGCAGCCCTCCTAGTACAGCTACGCCTAGCACAGATACGCAGTATTTT. Drawing the rest from reference TRBV5-6 and TRBJ2-3, the complete variable domain is DAGVTQSPTHLIKTRGQQVTLRCSPKSGHDTVSWYQQALGQGPQFIFQYYEEEERQRGNFPDRFSGHQFPNYSSELNVNALLLGDSALYLCASSPPSTATPSTDTQYFGPGTRLTVL.

The V gene is TRBV6-5, the J gene TRBJ1-2, with a weak D call TRBD1 (6 bases). CDR3 length equals 13 residues. The germline V gene encodes CDR1 MNHEY and CDR2 SVGAGI. Trimming pared 0 bases from V and 8 bases from J, leaving 10 bases between. CDR3 sequence (DNA): TGTGCCAGCAGTTACTCTCGGGGGCGCGGCTACACCTTC. This encodes CASSYSRGRGYTF.

The chain employs TRBV7-9 and TRBJ1-2; the D is unclear. The V and J ends lost 3 bases and 9 bases respectively, with 11 bases between them. From germline, CDR1 is SEHNR and CDR2 FQNEAQ (reference sequence). The CDR3 length is 12 residues. CDR3: CASSFSGIRYTF. CDR3 bases: TGTGCCAGCAGCTTTTCCGGGATCCGCTACACCTTC. The whole variable domain, filled in from reference TRBV7-9 and TRBJ1-2, reads DTGVSQNPRHKITKRGQNVTFRCDPISEHNRLYWYRQTLGQGPEFLTYFQNEAQLEKSRLLSDRFSAERPKGSFSTLEIQRTEQGDSAMYLCASSFSGIRYTFGSGTRLTVV.

This clonotype was counted many times. The J gene is TRBJ2-4, the V gene TRBV10-3; no clear D gene. The germline gives CDR1 ENHRY, CDR2 SYGVKD. Trimming took 0 bases from V and 6 from J, leaving 9 bases between them. CDR3 length: 14 residues. In nucleotides, the CDR3 is TGTGCCATCAGTGAGTCGGGCCGCGTAAACATTCAGTACTTC. This codes for CAISESGRVNIQYF.

This rearrangement joins TRBV11-1 to TRBJ2-7, with D maybe TRBD1 (6 bases). Germline V CDR1 and CDR2: SGHAT, FQDESV (reference sequence). The length of the CDR3 is 13 residues. Trimming took off 1 base at V and 5 bases at J, with 9 bases between the two ends. CDR3 in DNA: TGTGCCAGCAGCTTAGGCAGGGGTGACGAGCAGTACTTC. Residues: CASSLGRGDEQYF.

This clonotype has a count of ten or more. V gene TRBV12-3 or TRBV12-4 combines with J gene TRBJ2-3; D gene unclear. CDR3 length: 13 amino acids. V shed 3 bases and J shed 2 bases, with 6 bases lying between them. The CDR3, as DNA: TGTGCCAGCAGTTTGTCCTCCACAGATACGCAGTATTTT. Translating gives CASSLSSTDTQYF.

V gene TRBV10-1 combines with J gene TRBJ1-1; D gene ambiguous. Germline loops: CDR1 WNHNN, CDR2 SYGVQD (reference sequence). CDR3 length: 11 residues. V lost 8 bases to trimming and J lost 5 bases, with 9 bases between them. CDR3 nucleotide sequence: TGCGCCAGCGTGGTAGGGACTGAAGCTTTCTTT. Amino acids: CASVVGTEAFF.

This clonotype has only a few counts. This chain uses TRBV9 with TRBJ1-2, with 7 nucleotides matching TRBD1. Germline CDR1 is SGDLS and CDR2 is YYNGEE. This CDR3 is built from 13 residues. Losses at the gene ends were 3 bases for V and 3 bases for J; bases not matched to a gene: 2. The DNA of the CDR3 is TGTGCCAGCAGCGGCGACAGGGACTATGGCTACACCTTC. Amino acids: CASSGDRDYGYTF.

The chain has TRBV12-3 or TRBV12-4 and TRBJ2-1; 8 nucleotides agree with TRBD1. V dropped 9 bases and J dropped 2; count of bases not matched to a gene: 3. This CDR3 has 13 residues. CDR3 in amino acids: CASNRGAYNEQFF. In nucleotides, the CDR3 is TGTGCCAGTAACAGGGGGGCCTACAATGAGCAGTTCTTC.